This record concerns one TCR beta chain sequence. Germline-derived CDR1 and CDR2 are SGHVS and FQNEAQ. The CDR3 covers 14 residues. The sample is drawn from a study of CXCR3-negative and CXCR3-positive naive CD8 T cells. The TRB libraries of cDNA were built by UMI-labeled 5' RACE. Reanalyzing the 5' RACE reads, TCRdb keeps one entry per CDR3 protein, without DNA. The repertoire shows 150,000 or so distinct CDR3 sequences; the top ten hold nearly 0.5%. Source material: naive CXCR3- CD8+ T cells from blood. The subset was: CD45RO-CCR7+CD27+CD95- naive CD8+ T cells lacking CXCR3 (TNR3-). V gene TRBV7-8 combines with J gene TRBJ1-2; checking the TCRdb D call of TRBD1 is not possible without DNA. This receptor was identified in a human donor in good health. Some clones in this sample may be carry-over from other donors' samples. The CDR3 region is CASSPGRGSYGYTF.